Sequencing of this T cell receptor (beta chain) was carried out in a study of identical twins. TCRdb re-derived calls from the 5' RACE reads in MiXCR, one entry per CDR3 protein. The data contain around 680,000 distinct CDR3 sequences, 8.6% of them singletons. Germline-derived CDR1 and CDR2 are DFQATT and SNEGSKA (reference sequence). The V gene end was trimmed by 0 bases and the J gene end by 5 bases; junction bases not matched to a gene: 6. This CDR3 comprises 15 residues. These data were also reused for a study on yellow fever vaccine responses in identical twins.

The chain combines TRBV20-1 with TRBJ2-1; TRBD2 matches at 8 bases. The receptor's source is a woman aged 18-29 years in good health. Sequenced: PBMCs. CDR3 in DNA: TGCAGTGCTAGAGATTGGCAGCGGGGGAACAATGAGCAGTTCTTC. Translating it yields CSARDWQRGNNEQFF.